The T cell receptor beta chain described here comes from a study of T cells in Graves' hyperthyroidism and ophthalmopathy. Broader study findings: In the analysis, a 13 V-J model separated ophthalmopathy from stable hyperthyroidism.

Disease duration under 2 months; hyperthyroidism patients were aged 18 to 65. Germline CDR1 and CDR2: SGHTA and FQGTGA. The CDR3 has 13 residues. V lost 4 bases and J lost 4, with 8 bases in between. From RNA transcripts, TCR beta CDR3 regions were amplified. An initial round of RT-PCR targeting the TCR CDR3 relied on the HTBI primer set. TCRdb re-analysed the multiplex PCR reads in MiXCR, keeping a single row per CDR3 protein. Seen here are 650,000 to 850,000 distinct CDR3 sequences, 15% to 20% observed once, and the top ten hold roughly 17%. As concerns this clonotype: The antigen remains unidentified.

Sequencing was performed on blood. V and J are TRBV7-3 and TRBJ2-1, with a possible D match to TRBD2 (5 bases). This receptor was taken from a woman between 45 and 65 years old with Graves' hyperthyroidism that later progressed to Graves' ophthalmopathy. CDR3 residues: CASSYGEYNEQFF. DNA of the CDR3: TGTGCCAGCAGCTACGGGGAGTACAATGAGCAGTTCTTC.